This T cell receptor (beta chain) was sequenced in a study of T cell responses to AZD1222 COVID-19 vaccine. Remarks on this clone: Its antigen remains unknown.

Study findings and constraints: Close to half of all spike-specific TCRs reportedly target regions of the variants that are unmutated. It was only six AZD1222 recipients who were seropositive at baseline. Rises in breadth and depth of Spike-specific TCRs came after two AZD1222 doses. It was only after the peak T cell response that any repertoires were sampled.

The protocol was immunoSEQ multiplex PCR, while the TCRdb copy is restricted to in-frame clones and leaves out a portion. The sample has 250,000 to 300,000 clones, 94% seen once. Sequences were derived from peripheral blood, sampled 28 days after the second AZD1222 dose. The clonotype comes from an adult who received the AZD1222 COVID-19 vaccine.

CDR3 amino acids: CASSQGRNTEAFF. The CDR3 nucleotides are TGTGCCAGCAGCCAGGGCAGGAACACTGAAGCTTTCTTT. The gene calls are TRBV7-6 and TRBJ1-1; D possibly corresponds to TRBD1 (5 bases). The germline CDR1 and CDR2 sequences are SGHVS and FNYEAQ. Trimming removed 5 bases at V and 1 base at J, with 8 bases between. The CDR3 is made up of 13 amino acids.